These T cell receptor beta chains were read from a single sample in a study of blood T cell repertoires in COVID-19. Libraries were prepared by immunoSEQ multiplex PCR; TCRdb keeps only in-frame clonotypes and omits some of them. The sample has 150,000 to 200,000 clones, around 81% seen once. The sample taken for sequencing was peripheral blood. Receptors originate from a man between 70 and 80 years old who had recovered from COVID-19. Each CDR3 is given with its conserved first and last residue. Fields, in order: J gene, D gene, clone size, V gene, CDR3 DNA, CDR3 protein. D genes are given only for firm matches. Clone size, where shown, is once, few, many, or a class for clones that have expanded.

j_call: TRBJ2-1
d_call: TRBD2
clone_size: .
v_call: TRBV6-6
cdr3_nt: TGTGCCAGCGCAGCGGGATTAGGAAATGAGCAGTTCTTC
cdr3_aa: CASAAGLGNEQFF

j_call: TRBJ2-2
d_call: .
clone_size: .
v_call: TRBV7-9
cdr3_nt: TGTGCCAGCAGCTTAGCTCAGGCCGGGGAGCTGTTTTTT
cdr3_aa: CASSLAQAGELFF

j_call: TRBJ1-1
d_call: TRBD1
clone_size: .
v_call: TRBV2
cdr3_nt: TGTGCCAGCAGTGATCCTGACAGGGGGAAAACTGAAGCTTTCTTT
cdr3_aa: CASSDPDRGKTEAFF

j_call: TRBJ2-7
d_call: TRBD2
clone_size: few
v_call: TRBV5-6
cdr3_nt: TGTGCCAGCAGCTTGGTTACTAGCGGGGCCAACTACGAGCAGTACTTC
cdr3_aa: CASSLVTSGANYEQYF

j_call: TRBJ2-7
d_call: TRBD1
clone_size: .
v_call: TRBV28
cdr3_nt: TGTGCCAGCAGTTTGGCGGCAGGGGGCCCCTACGAGCAGTACTTC
cdr3_aa: CASSLAAGGPYEQYF

j_call: TRBJ1-1
d_call: .
clone_size: .
v_call: TRBV9
cdr3_nt: TGTGCCAGCAGCGTGGTCAGTACAAACACTGAAGCTTTCTTT
cdr3_aa: CASSVVSTNTEAFF

j_call: TRBJ2-3
d_call: .
clone_size: .
v_call: TRBV15
cdr3_nt: TGTGCCACCAGCGCGACAGGGCGGAGGGGTAGGGATACGCAGTATTTT
cdr3_aa: CATSATGRRGRDTQYF

j_call: TRBJ2-2
d_call: TRBD2
clone_size: few
v_call: TRBV4-1
cdr3_nt: TGCGCCAGCAGCCAAGAAGGACTAGCGGGAAACACCGGGGAGCTGTTTTTT
cdr3_aa: CASSQEGLAGNTGELFF

j_call: TRBJ1-4
d_call: TRBD1
clone_size: .
v_call: TRBV19
cdr3_nt: TGTGCCAGTAGTTCGGGACAGGGTATTTCGACTAATGAAAAACTGTTTTTT
cdr3_aa: CASSSGQGISTNEKLFF

j_call: TRBJ2-6
d_call: .
clone_size: .
v_call: TRBV5-6
cdr3_nt: TGTGCCAGCGGTCTAGCACCCCCTGGGGCCAACGTCCTGACTTTC
cdr3_aa: CASGLAPPGANVLTF

j_call: TRBJ1-6
d_call: .
clone_size: .
v_call: TRBV5-8
cdr3_nt: TGTGCCAGCAGCCCTTTTACAGGGCAGGAAAATTCACCCCTCCACTTT
cdr3_aa: CASSPFTGQENSPLHF

j_call: TRBJ2-7
d_call: TRBD1
clone_size: .
v_call: TRBV5-1
cdr3_nt: TGCGCCAGCAGCACAGGACAGGGGGAAAACGAGCAGTACTTC
cdr3_aa: CASSTGQGENEQYF

j_call: TRBJ2-1
d_call: TRBD2
clone_size: .
v_call: TRBV11-2
cdr3_nt: TGTGCCAGCAGCCCGGGGACTAGCAATGAGCAGTTCTTC
cdr3_aa: CASSPGTSNEQFF

j_call: TRBJ1-2
d_call: .
clone_size: .
v_call: TRBV27
cdr3_nt: TGTGCCAGCAGTTTTGTGGGAGTGGGGGCGGCCGGCTACACCTTC
cdr3_aa: CASSFVGVGAAGYTF

j_call: TRBJ2-2
d_call: .
clone_size: .
v_call: TRBV6-2/TRBV6-3
cdr3_nt: TGTGCCAGCAGTTACCCCCTGACCGGGGAGCTGTTTTTT
cdr3_aa: CASSYPLTGELFF

j_call: TRBJ1-2
d_call: .
clone_size: .
v_call: TRBV5-8
cdr3_nt: TGTGCCAGCAGCTTATTCAGGGGTGACTACACCTTC
cdr3_aa: CASSLFRGDYTF

j_call: TRBJ2-2
d_call: TRBD2
clone_size: .
v_call: TRBV6-5
cdr3_nt: TGTGCCAGCAGCTTAGCGGGAGGGGGGACCGGGGAGCTGTTTTTT
cdr3_aa: CASSLAGGGTGELFF

j_call: TRBJ2-7
d_call: TRBD1
clone_size: once
v_call: TRBV5-1
cdr3_nt: TGCGCCAGCAGTCCCGGGACAGGGCCCTCGGAGCAGTACTTC
cdr3_aa: CASSPGTGPSEQYF

j_call: TRBJ2-7
d_call: .
clone_size: .
v_call: TRBV2
cdr3_nt: TGTGCCAGCAGTCTTTCGGGATACGAGCAGTACTTC
cdr3_aa: CASSLSGYEQYF

j_call: TRBJ2-1
d_call: TRBD2
clone_size: .
v_call: TRBV5-1
cdr3_nt: TGCGCCAGCAGCTCCACTAGCGGGAAAGATGGTGAGCAGTTCTTC
cdr3_aa: CASSSTSGKDGEQFF

j_call: TRBJ1-5
d_call: .
clone_size: .
v_call: TRBV19
cdr3_nt: TGTGCCAGTAGTGCCGGACGGGGGGACGGGCCCCAGCATTTT
cdr3_aa: CASSAGRGDGPQHF

j_call: TRBJ2-1
d_call: .
clone_size: .
v_call: TRBV5-1
cdr3_nt: TGCGCCAGCAGCCGGGACTGGTTAAATGAGCAGTTCTTC
cdr3_aa: CASSRDWLNEQFF

j_call: TRBJ1-2
d_call: .
clone_size: .
v_call: TRBV6-5
cdr3_nt: TGTGCCAGCAGTTACCGTTCAGGGTCTGATGGCTACACCTTC
cdr3_aa: CASSYRSGSDGYTF

j_call: TRBJ2-3
d_call: TRBD2
clone_size: .
v_call: TRBV18
cdr3_nt: TGTGCCAGCTCACCAGCGGAAGCGGGGGCTAGCACAGATACGCAGTATTTT
cdr3_aa: CASSPAEAGASTDTQYF

j_call: TRBJ1-2
d_call: .
clone_size: .
v_call: TRBV5-4
cdr3_nt: TGTGCCAGCAGCTCGGGGGGACGGAACTATGGCTACACCTTC
cdr3_aa: CASSSGGRNYGYTF

j_call: TRBJ2-3
d_call: TRBD2
clone_size: .
v_call: TRBV6-5
cdr3_nt: TGTGCCAGCAGCAACGCCGGGGGGGCCTGGGATACGCAGTATTTT
cdr3_aa: CASSNAGGAWDTQYF

j_call: TRBJ2-1
d_call: .
clone_size: .
v_call: TRBV6-6
cdr3_nt: TGTGCCAGCACCCCATCCCTAGGTGCGTCCAATGAGCAGTTCTTC
cdr3_aa: CASTPSLGASNEQFF

j_call: TRBJ2-7
d_call: .
clone_size: .
v_call: TRBV7-3
cdr3_nt: TGTGCCAGCAGCGTATCCAGGGAAAACGAGCAGTACTTC
cdr3_aa: CASSVSRENEQYF

j_call: TRBJ1-2
d_call: .
clone_size: .
v_call: TRBV12-3/TRBV12-4
cdr3_nt: TGTGCCAGCAGTTTACCAGGAGGTGGCTACACCTTC
cdr3_aa: CASSLPGGGYTF

j_call: TRBJ2-1
d_call: TRBD2
clone_size: .
v_call: TRBV28
cdr3_nt: TGTGCCAGCAGTCAATACCGGACTAGCGGGAAGCAGTTCTTC
cdr3_aa: CASSQYRTSGKQFF

j_call: TRBJ1-1
d_call: .
clone_size: .
v_call: TRBV27
cdr3_nt: TGTGCCAGCAGTTTACAGGGATCAACTGAAGCTTTCTTT
cdr3_aa: CASSLQGSTEAFF

j_call: TRBJ1-2
d_call: TRBD1
clone_size: .
v_call: TRBV11-3
cdr3_nt: TGTGCCAGCAGCTTAGATAGGGGACAGGCGGCATTC
cdr3_aa: CASSLDRGQAAF

j_call: TRBJ2-1
d_call: TRBD2
clone_size: once
v_call: TRBV30
cdr3_nt: TGTGCCTGGAGTCGAGGGAGGGCACAGTTCTTC
cdr3_aa: CAWSRGRAQFF

j_call: TRBJ2-7
d_call: TRBD1
clone_size: .
v_call: TRBV5-1
cdr3_nt: TGCGCCAGCAGCTTTACAGGGGAAACCTACGAGCAGTACTTC
cdr3_aa: CASSFTGETYEQYF

j_call: TRBJ2-6
d_call: .
clone_size: .
v_call: TRBV27
cdr3_nt: TGTGCCAGCAGTTCCACAGGTACGAGCTCTGGGGCCAACGTCCTGACTTTC
cdr3_aa: CASSSTGTSSGANVLTF

j_call: TRBJ1-1
d_call: .
clone_size: .
v_call: TRBV18
cdr3_nt: TGTGCCAGCTCACAAACCCAGGGTAGTTCTGAAGCTTTCTTT
cdr3_aa: CASSQTQGSSEAFF

j_call: TRBJ1-5
d_call: TRBD1
clone_size: .
v_call: TRBV19
cdr3_nt: TGTGCCAGCAAACAAGGGACAGACCATAGCAATCAGCCCCAGCATTTT
cdr3_aa: CASKQGTDHSNQPQHF

j_call: TRBJ2-6
d_call: TRBD1
clone_size: once
v_call: TRBV5-1
cdr3_nt: TGCGCCAGCAGCCAGGGGGCCCCTGGGGCCAACGTCCTGACTTTC
cdr3_aa: CASSQGAPGANVLTF

j_call: TRBJ1-2
d_call: TRBD1
clone_size: .
v_call: TRBV7-9
cdr3_nt: TGTGCCAGCAGCGTTACCGGGACAGGGGGCGCGTATGGCTACACCTTC
cdr3_aa: CASSVTGTGGAYGYTF

j_call: TRBJ2-1
d_call: TRBD2
clone_size: .
v_call: TRBV9
cdr3_nt: TGTGCCAGCAGTGGACCCAGGGAGGGTGAGCAGTTCTTC
cdr3_aa: CASSGPREGEQFF

j_call: TRBJ2-3
d_call: TRBD2
clone_size: .
v_call: TRBV28
cdr3_nt: TGTGCCAGCAGTTTAATAGCGGGAGGAACAGATACGCAGTATTTT
cdr3_aa: CASSLIAGGTDTQYF

j_call: TRBJ2-2
d_call: TRBD1
clone_size: .
v_call: TRBV2
cdr3_nt: TGTGCCAGCAGCCTACAGGGGTCCGGGGAGCTGTTTTTT
cdr3_aa: CASSLQGSGELFF

j_call: TRBJ2-1
d_call: .
clone_size: .
v_call: TRBV29-1
cdr3_nt: TGCAGCGTTGACCTAGTAGTCAATGAGCAGTTCTTC
cdr3_aa: CSVDLVVNEQFF

j_call: TRBJ2-1
d_call: TRBD2
clone_size: many
v_call: TRBV9
cdr3_nt: TGTGCCAGCAGCCTCGGACTAGCGGGACATGAGCAGTTCTTC
cdr3_aa: CASSLGLAGHEQFF

j_call: TRBJ2-1
d_call: .
clone_size: .
v_call: TRBV9
cdr3_nt: TGTGCCAGCAGCACCGAGGCCACAGAGCAGTTCTTC
cdr3_aa: CASSTEATEQFF

j_call: TRBJ1-2
d_call: .
clone_size: .
v_call: TRBV29-1
cdr3_nt: TGCAGCGTTGAATTTGAGAACTATGGCTACACCTTC
cdr3_aa: CSVEFENYGYTF

j_call: TRBJ2-1
d_call: .
clone_size: .
v_call: TRBV29-1
cdr3_nt: TGCAGCGTTGGTCTGGGCGGGACGTCCTACAATGAGCAGTTCTTC
cdr3_aa: CSVGLGGTSYNEQFF

j_call: TRBJ2-7
d_call: TRBD1
clone_size: .
v_call: TRBV30
cdr3_nt: TGTGCCTGGAGAAGGCAGGGGGCCGGCGAGCAGTACTTC
cdr3_aa: CAWRRQGAGEQYF

j_call: TRBJ2-1
d_call: TRBD2
clone_size: .
v_call: TRBV5-1
cdr3_nt: TGCGCCAGCAGCCCCATAGCGGGAGGAGGGAATGAGCAGTTCTTC
cdr3_aa: CASSPIAGGGNEQFF

j_call: TRBJ2-1
d_call: TRBD2
clone_size: .
v_call: TRBV7-2
cdr3_nt: TGTGCCAGCAGGGGACTAGCGGGAGCCCCATTGTTCTTC
cdr3_aa: CASRGLAGAPLFF

j_call: TRBJ1-1
d_call: TRBD1
clone_size: .
v_call: TRBV10-3
cdr3_nt: TGTGCCATCAGTGGGGGACAGGGGTTCACTGAAGCTTTCTTT
cdr3_aa: CAISGGQGFTEAFF

j_call: TRBJ2-5
d_call: .
clone_size: once
v_call: TRBV5-5
cdr3_nt: TGTGCCAGCAGCTCCCGCGGAGAGACCCAGTACTTC
cdr3_aa: CASSSRGETQYF

j_call: TRBJ2-1
d_call: TRBD2
clone_size: once
v_call: TRBV2
cdr3_nt: TGTGCCAGCTCAGGAGCGGGAGATCTGGATGAGCAGTTCTTC
cdr3_aa: CASSGAGDLDEQFF

j_call: TRBJ2-1
d_call: TRBD2
clone_size: .
v_call: TRBV4-3
cdr3_nt: TGCGCCAGCAGCCAAGACACGGGACTAGCGGGACGGTTCACCTACAATGAGCAGTTCTTC
cdr3_aa: CASSQDTGLAGRFTYNEQFF

j_call: TRBJ2-2
d_call: .
clone_size: .
v_call: TRBV4-1
cdr3_nt: TGCGCCAGCAGCCAAGCCCCGGGACAGAACACCGGGGAGCTGTTTTTT
cdr3_aa: CASSQAPGQNTGELFF

j_call: TRBJ1-1
d_call: .
clone_size: once
v_call: TRBV7-9
cdr3_nt: TGTGCCAGCTCACCGACGGACTCCGACACTGAAGCTTTCTTT
cdr3_aa: CASSPTDSDTEAFF

j_call: TRBJ2-7
d_call: TRBD1
clone_size: .
v_call: TRBV15
cdr3_nt: TGTGCCACCAGCAGAGATTCTGGACAGGGCCCAACCTACGAGCAGTACTTC
cdr3_aa: CATSRDSGQGPTYEQYF

j_call: TRBJ2-5
d_call: .
clone_size: .
v_call: TRBV12-3/TRBV12-4
cdr3_nt: TGTGCCAGCAGTCTCGCGGCCGAGACCCAGTACTTC
cdr3_aa: CASSLAAETQYF